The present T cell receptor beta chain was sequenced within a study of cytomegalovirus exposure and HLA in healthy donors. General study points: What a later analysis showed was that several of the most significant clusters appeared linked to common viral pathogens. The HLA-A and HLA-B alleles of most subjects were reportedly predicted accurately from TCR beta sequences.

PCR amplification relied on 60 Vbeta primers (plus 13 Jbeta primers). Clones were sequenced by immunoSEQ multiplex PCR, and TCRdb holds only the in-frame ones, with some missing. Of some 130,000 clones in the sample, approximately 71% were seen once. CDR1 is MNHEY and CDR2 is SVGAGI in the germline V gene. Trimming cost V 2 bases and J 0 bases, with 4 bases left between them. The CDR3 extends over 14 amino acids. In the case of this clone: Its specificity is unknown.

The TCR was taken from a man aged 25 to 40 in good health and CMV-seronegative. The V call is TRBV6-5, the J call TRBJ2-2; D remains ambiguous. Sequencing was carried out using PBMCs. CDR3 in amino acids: CASSYPANTGELFF. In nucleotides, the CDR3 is TGTGCCAGCAGTTACCCGGCGAACACCGGGGAGCTGTTTTTT.